The 23 T cell receptor beta chains reported below all come from one sample, sequenced in a study of technical replicates of blood from a handful of donors. The protocol was immunoSEQ multiplex PCR, while the TCRdb copy is restricted to in-frame clones and leaves out a portion. The sample holds tens of thousands of clones; around 91% are singletons and the top ten take 3% to 4%. The sample taken for sequencing was PBMCs. These receptors all come from a human donor in good health. Some clones in this sample may be carry-over from other donors' samples.

The rearrangement joins TRBV9 to TRBJ1-3; D unclear. The V gene's germline CDR1 is SGDLS and CDR2 YYNGEE. The V and J ends lost 4 bases and 2 bases respectively, with 13 bases between them. This CDR3 spans 15 amino acids. Written as DNA, the CDR3 is TGTGCCAGCAGCTTAACAGTGGCCCCTGGAAACACCATATATTTT. Translated, it gives CASSLTVAPGNTIYF.

V and J are TRBV19 and TRBJ1-5, with TRBD1 matching 10 bases. CDR3 size: 16 residues. The V gene's germline CDR1 is LNHDA and CDR2 SQIVND (reference sequence). V dropped 2 bases and J dropped 6; count of bases not matched to a gene: 7. CDR3 DNA sequence: TGTGCCAGTAGTATATTTTGGGACAGGGGTACTCAGCCCCAGCATTTT. This sequence encodes CASSIFWDRGTQPQHF.

In this sample, this clone turned up a few times. The chain combines TRBV19 with TRBJ1-5; D ambiguous. Germline-derived CDR1 and CDR2 are LNHDA and SQIVND (reference sequence). The CDR3 has 15 residues. The V end was cut by 5 bases, the J end by 1 base, with 12 bases between. In DNA, the CDR3 is TGTGCCAGTAGTCCTCGGACTCCCAGCAATCAGCCCCAGCATTTT. Translating it yields CASSPRTPSNQPQHF.

This chain connects TRBV5-8 to TRBJ2-5; maybe TRBD1 (6 bases). Germline assignment: CDR1 SGHTS and CDR2 YDEGEE. The CDR3 is 14 amino acids. Between the trimmed V and J ends, which lost 4 bases and 2 bases, there was a span of 12 bases. The CDR3: CASSPRTAQETQYF. CDR3 sequence (DNA): TGTGCCAGCAGCCCACGGACAGCTCAAGAGACCCAGTACTTC.

The V gene is TRBV5-6, the J gene TRBJ2-7; tentative D call: TRBD2 (7 bases). Per the germline V gene, CDR1 is SGHDT and CDR2 is YYEEEE. The germline V and J ends were trimmed by 4 bases and 5 bases, with 13 bases remaining between them. The CDR3 extends over 13 amino acids. The CDR3 region has the DNA TGTGCCAGCAGCCCATGGGGGGGCAACGAGCAGTACTTC. This codes for CASSPWGGNEQYF.

The chain joins TRBV6-5 to TRBJ1-2; 8 positions match TRBD1. Losses at the gene ends were 0 bases for V and 2 bases for J; bases not matched to a gene: 5. Germline assignment: CDR1 MNHEY and CDR2 SVGAGI. CDR3 length: 16 amino acids. CDR3 residues: CASSYSMQGANYGYTF. The CDR3 coding sequence is TGTGCCAGCAGTTACTCGATGCAGGGGGCGAACTATGGCTACACCTTC.

This chain joins TRBV6-5 and TRBJ1-2; maybe TRBD1 (5 bases). Germline values: CDR1 MNHEY, CDR2 SVGAGI. Trimming shortened V by 3 bases and J by 8 bases, and 19 bases separated the two germline ends. The CDR3 sequence is 15 residues long. The CDR3 DNA reads as TGTGCCAGCAGTTATGTTGGGGGGAGAACTCAAGGCTACACCTTC. Translation gives CASSYVGGRTQGYTF.

This chain connects TRBV29-1 to TRBJ2-1; tentative D call: TRBD1 (6 bases). Germline CDR1 reads SQVTM; CDR2 reads ANQGSEA. This CDR3 has 12 amino acids. DNA for the CDR3: TGCAGTGGGGGCCCGGGGAGTGGTGAGCAGTTCTTC. Translating gives CSGGPGSGEQFF.

The CDR3 DNA reads TGCGCCAGCAGCTTGGACGGACTTATGTACAATGAGCAGTTCTTC. As protein: CASSLDGLMYNEQFF. The genes are TRBV5-1 and TRBJ2-1, with a tentative D call TRBD2 (5 bases). V was trimmed by 0 bases and J by 4 bases, leaving 11 bases between them. The CDR3 totals 15 residues. Germline CDR1 SGHRS, CDR2 YFSETQ.

The genes are TRBV7-3 and TRBJ2-2; D possibly corresponds to TRBD2 (5 bases). V lost 8 bases and J 4 bases, leaving 11 bases between the germline ends. The germline CDR1 and CDR2 sequences are SGHTA and FQGTGA. The CDR3 has 13 amino acids. The CDR3 nucleotides read TGTGCCAGCGCGAGAGGGAGCACCGGGGAGCTGTTTTTT. Translated: CASARGSTGELFF.

The V call is TRBV7-2, the J call TRBJ1-4; a possible D gene is TRBD1 (5 bases). V was clipped by 4 bases and J by 9 bases, with 12 bases between them. There are 13 residues in the CDR3. Germline lookup yields CDR1 SGHTA and CDR2 FQGNSA. The CDR3 spells CASSSQGGQKLFF. As DNA, the CDR3 is TGTGCCAGCAGCTCGCAGGGTGGCCAAAAACTGTTTTTT. Full variable domain (remainder filled in from reference TRBV7-2 and TRBJ1-4): GAGVSQSPSNKVTEKGKDVELRCDPISGHTALYWYRQSLGQGLEFLIYFQGNSAPDKSGLPSDRFSAERTGGSVSTLTIQRTQQEDSAVYLCASSSQGGQKLFFGSGTQLSVL.

The CDR3 spells CASSQGLRDTDTQYF. CDR3 nucleotide sequence: TGTGCCAGCAGTCAGGGGTTGAGGGACACAGATACGCAGTATTTT. V usage is TRBV9 and J usage is TRBJ2-3; possible D gene TRBD1, 6 bases. The V gene lost 5 bases and the J gene lost 2 bases, with 15 bases spanning the gap. The germline V gene encodes CDR1 SGDLS and CDR2 YYNGEE. The length of the CDR3 is 15 residues.

The V gene is TRBV10-3, the J gene TRBJ2-7, with 7 bases aligning to TRBD1. This CDR3 region has 15 residues. V trimming: 3 bases; J trimming: 3 bases; junction bases outside the gene matches: 8. CDR1 and CDR2 from the germline V gene are ENHRY and SYGVKD. The CDR3 loop is CAISDREGGVYEQYF. Here the CDR3 DNA reads TGTGCCATCAGTGATCGAGAAGGGGGCGTCTACGAGCAGTACTTC.

The chain has TRBV13 and TRBJ2-1, with 10 bases matching TRBD2. Germline assignment: CDR1 PRHDT and CDR2 FYEKMQ (reference sequence). The CDR3 loop spans 17 amino acids. Trimming cost V 0 bases and J 2 bases; bases outside gene matches: 4. The CDR3 region is CASSLGPSGRAYNEQFF. The CDR3 DNA follows: TGTGCCAGCAGCTTAGGCCCGAGCGGGAGGGCCTACAATGAGCAGTTCTTC.

The V and J genes are TRBV4-2 and TRBJ1-5, with 9 positions matching TRBD1. The V and J ends lost 0 bases and 0 bases, in that order; junction bases with no gene match: 6. CDR3 length: 18 residues. Germline CDR1 reads LGHNA; CDR2 reads YNFKEQ. The CDR3 is CASSQDIGQGNSNQPQHF. The CDR3 DNA reads as TGTGCCAGCAGCCAAGATATAGGACAGGGGAATAGCAATCAGCCCCAGCATTTT.

V gene TRBV7-9 combines with J gene TRBJ1-1; D is possibly TRBD1 (5 bases). CDR3 length equals 15 residues. Germline V gives CDR1 SEHNR, CDR2 FQNEAQ (reference sequence). V was cut by 4 bases and J by 0 bases, with 12 bases left in between. The CDR3 DNA reads TGTGCCAGCAGCTCCCCGGTAGGGGTGAACACTGAAGCTTTCTTT. This sequence encodes CASSSPVGVNTEAFF.

The chain links TRBV7-2 to TRBJ2-3, with 7 bases lining up with TRBD1. Losses at the gene ends were 5 bases for V and 3 bases for J; bases not matched to a gene: 2. CDR3 size: 13 residues. Germline assignment: CDR1 SGHTA and CDR2 FQGNSA. CDR3 DNA: TGTGCCAGCAGCAAACAGGGGACAGATACGCAGTATTTT. Its translation is CASSKQGTDTQYF.

This clone was seen more than once but under ten times. This chain connects TRBV7-2 to TRBJ2-5; TRBD2 agrees at 12 bases. V was clipped by 2 bases and J by 4 bases; unmatched bases: 5. This CDR3 has 16 residues. The V gene's germline CDR1 is SGHTA and CDR2 FQGNSA. CDR3 amino acids: CASSLRLAGVRETQYF. CDR3 bases: TGTGCCAGCAGCTTAAGACTAGCGGGAGTACGAGAGACCCAGTACTTC.

V gene TRBV4-1 combines with J gene TRBJ2-7, with D tentatively TRBD1 (6 bases). The CDR3 totals 18 residues. Trimming removed 5 bases at V and 0 bases at J, with 23 bases between. Germline CDR1 reads MGHRA; CDR2 reads YSYEKL. The CDR3, as DNA: TGCGCCAGCAGCGCAAGCCAGCGACAGGCAGCCTCCTCCTACGAGCAGTACTTC. Translation gives CASSASQRQAASSYEQYF.

The CDR3 DNA reads as TGCGCCAGCAGCCTTGATCCACAGGGCAATCAGCCCCAGCATTTT. As protein: CASSLDPQGNQPQHF. The chain uses TRBV4-3 and TRBJ1-5, with D possibly TRBD1 on 5 matching bases. From germline, CDR1 is LGHNA and CDR2 YSLEER. The CDR3 is 15 amino acids. Trimming took 4 bases from V and 2 from J, leaving 12 bases between them.

The J gene is TRBJ1-4, the V gene TRBV12-5, with D tentatively TRBD1 (6 bases). Germline-derived CDR1 and CDR2 are LGHNT and FRNRAP. The CDR3 consists of 14 residues. The V end was cut by 4 bases, the J end by 6 bases, with 12 bases between. CDR3 region: CASGSGGADEKLFF. The CDR3 DNA follows: TGTGCTAGTGGTTCGGGGGGGGCCGATGAAAAACTGTTTTTT.

The chain employs TRBV5-1 and TRBJ2-3; the match to TRBD2 covers 12 bases. This CDR3 contains 16 residues. Germline trimming cut 1 base from V and 6 bases from J; bases unmatched to any gene: 6. Germline CDR1 is SGHRS and CDR2 is YFSETQ. Here the CDR3 reads CASSLWLAGGMDTQYF. For the CDR3, the DNA is TGCGCCAGCAGCTTGTGGCTAGCGGGGGGGATGGATACGCAGTATTTT. Filled out from reference TRBV5-1 and TRBJ2-3, the complete variable domain reads KAGVTQTPRYLIKTRGQQVTLSCSPISGHRSVSWYQQTPGQGLQFLFEYFSETQRNKGNFPGRFSGRQFSNSRSEMNVSTLELGDSALYLCASSLWLAGGMDTQYFGPGTRLTVL.

This chain uses TRBV2 with TRBJ2-1, with TRBD2 matching over 8 bases. Germline V CDR1 and CDR2: SNHLY, FYNNEI. The CDR3 is 13 amino acids. The V gene end was trimmed by 5 bases and the J gene end by 9 bases; junction bases not matched to a gene: 6. CDR3 residues: CASSSGRTIEQFF. CDR3 nucleotide sequence: TGTGCCAGCAGTAGCGGGAGAACCATTGAGCAGTTCTTC.